The 2 T cell receptor beta chains in this list originate from one sample, sequenced in a study of shared clonotypes between healthy human individuals. Clones were sequenced by immunoSEQ multiplex PCR, and TCRdb holds only the in-frame ones, with some missing. The sample gives just over 2,000,000 clones, roughly 94% of which show up once; 0.13% is in the top ten. Specimen: naive CD4+ T cells sorted from blood. Subset described: CD45RA+ positively selected. The receptors derive from a man aged 18 to 29 in good health.

The chain is built from TRBV28 and TRBJ2-1; D possibly corresponds to TRBD1 (5 bases). V was trimmed by 2 bases and J by 7 bases, leaving 15 bases between them. CDR3 length equals 15 residues. The germline gives CDR1 MDHEN, CDR2 SYDVKM. CDR3 DNA: TGTGCCAGCAGTTTACCAGGGCCTCTGTTGAATGAGCAGTTCTTC. Its protein product is CASSLPGPLLNEQFF. The full variable domain, rest sourced from reference TRBV28 and TRBJ2-1, is DVKVTQSSRYLVKRTGEKVFLECVQDMDHENMFWYRQDPGLGLRLIYFSYDVKMKEKGDIPEGYSVSREKKERFSLILESASTNQTSMYLCASSLPGPLLNEQFFGPGTRLTVL.

This sequence joins TRBV28 and TRBJ2-7; no reliable D call. This CDR3 has 12 residues. The germline V gene encodes CDR1 MDHEN and CDR2 SYDVKM. The V end lost 7 bases, the J end lost 5 bases, and 12 bases lay between the germline ends. CDR3 DNA: TGTGCCAGCACCTCAGGCCCCCACGAGCAGTACTTC. Protein: CASTSGPHEQYF.